These 2 T cell receptor beta chains came from one sample sequenced in a study of blood T cell repertoires in COVID-19. Libraries were prepared by immunoSEQ multiplex PCR; TCRdb keeps only in-frame clonotypes and omits some of them. Of 95,000 to 110,000 clones listed, roughly 90% are singletons. The material sequenced was peripheral blood. The receptors were gathered from a human donor in a cohort sampled during active COVID-19.

The chain recombines TRBV6-5 with TRBJ1-4; D is ambiguous. This CDR3 has 15 amino acids. V shed 4 bases and J shed 0 bases, with 9 bases lying between them. Germline assignment: CDR1 MNHEY and CDR2 SVGAGI. The chain's CDR3 is CASSSDYPTNEKLFF. The DNA for the CDR3 is TGTGCCAGCAGTTCCGACTATCCAACTAATGAAAAACTGTTTTTT.

The chain carries TRBV9 and TRBJ2-5; D possibly corresponds to TRBD2 (6 bases). The CDR3 contains 14 residues. CDR1 is SGDLS, CDR2 YYNGEE, per germline. Trimming left V 0 bases short and J 4 bases short, with 10 bases between. As DNA, the CDR3 is TGTGCCAGCAGCGTAGCTAACGGGAGAGAGACCCAGTACTTC. Encoded protein: CASSVANGRETQYF.